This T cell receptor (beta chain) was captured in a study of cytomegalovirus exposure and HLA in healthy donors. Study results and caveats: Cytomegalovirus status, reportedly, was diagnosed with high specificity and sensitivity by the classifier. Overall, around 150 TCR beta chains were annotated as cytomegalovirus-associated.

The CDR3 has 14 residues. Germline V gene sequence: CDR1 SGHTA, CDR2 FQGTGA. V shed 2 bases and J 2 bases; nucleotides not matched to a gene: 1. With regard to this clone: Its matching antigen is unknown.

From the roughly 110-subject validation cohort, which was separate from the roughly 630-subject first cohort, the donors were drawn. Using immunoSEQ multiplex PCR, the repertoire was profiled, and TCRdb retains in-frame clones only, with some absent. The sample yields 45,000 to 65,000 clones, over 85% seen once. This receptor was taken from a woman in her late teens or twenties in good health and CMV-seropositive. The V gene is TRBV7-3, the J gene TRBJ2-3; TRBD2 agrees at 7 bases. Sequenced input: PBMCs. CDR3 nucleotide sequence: TGTGCCAGCAGCTTACGGGGGGACACAGATACGCAGTATTTT. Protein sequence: CASSLRGDTDTQYF.